The 27 T cell receptor beta chains given below trace back to one sample, sequenced in a study of cytomegalovirus exposure and HLA in healthy donors. PCR amplification relied on 60 Vbeta primers (plus 13 Jbeta primers). Data came from immunoSEQ multiplex PCR; TCRdb stores just in-frame clones and leaves some out. This table has about 150,000 clones, roughly four fifths appearing once. The sequenced sample was PBMCs. The receptors originated from a woman between 40 and 55 years old in good health and CMV-seronegative.

CDR3: CASSLRGGTYEQYF. For the CDR3, the DNA is TGTGCCAGCAGTTTACGGGGGGGGACCTACGAGCAGTACTTC. The rearrangement joins TRBV27 to TRBJ2-7; 8 nucleotides match TRBD2. The CDR3 extends over 14 amino acids. CDR1 and CDR2 from the germline V gene are MNHEY and SMNVEV (reference sequence). Trimming removed 2 bases from V and 2 bases from J; junction bases left unmatched: 2.

This clone appeared a few times. The chain has TRBV4-1 and TRBJ2-7, with D perhaps TRBD2 (6 bases). This CDR3 comprises 17 residues. Trimming removed 0 bases at V and 1 base at J, with 16 bases between. The V gene's germline CDR1 is MGHRA and CDR2 YSYEKL. DNA for the CDR3: TGCGCCAGCAGCCAAGAAGGACTCGGGACTGCATCCTACGAGCAGTACTTC. Translation: CASSQEGLGTASYEQYF.

The gene calls are TRBV27 and TRBJ2-7, with 8 nucleotides matching TRBD1. Trimming cost V 4 bases and J 7 bases; bases outside gene matches: 12. Per the germline V gene, CDR1 is MNHEY and CDR2 is SMNVEV (reference sequence). This CDR3 spans 15 amino acids. The CDR3 coding sequence is TGTGCCAGCAGTTCACGGGCCTCGACAGGGGTTGAGCAGTACTTC. This codes for CASSSRASTGVEQYF.

This chain uses TRBV28 with TRBJ1-2, with TRBD1 identical over 11 bases. This CDR3 has 16 residues. V lost 5 bases to trimming and J lost 4 bases; unmatched junction nucleotides: 9. Germline CDR1 MDHEN, CDR2 SYDVKM. CDR3 region: CASSPPGTGGTYGYTF. As DNA, the CDR3 is TGTGCCAGCAGTCCCCCCGGGACAGGGGGAACCTATGGCTACACCTTC.

The chain uses TRBV6-1 and TRBJ1-3; 8 positions agree with TRBD1. CDR3 length: 16 residues. CDR1 MNHNS and CDR2 SASEGT come from the germline V gene. Germline trimming cut 4 bases from V and 0 bases from J; bases unmatched to any gene: 5. As DNA, the CDR3 is TGTGCCAGCAGTGGGGGGACAGGCTTCTCTGGAAACACCATATATTTT. Amino acid sequence: CASSGGTGFSGNTIYF.

The rearrangement links TRBV5-1 to TRBJ2-1; TRBD2 matches 9 bases. V was pared by 4 bases and J by 9 bases, with 17 bases of the junction left unmatched. CDR3 length: 17 residues. Germline CDR1 SGHRS, CDR2 YFSETQ. CDR3 nucleotides: TGCGCCAGCAGCCCCTTAACAGCGGGGGGACTACAGGGTGAGCAGTTCTTC. Its protein product is CASSPLTAGGLQGEQFF.

CDR3 protein: CASSLTLTSGVKTQYF. In nucleotides, the CDR3 is TGTGCCAGCAGCTTAACTCTGACTAGCGGGGTCAAGACCCAGTACTTC. V gene TRBV7-9 combines with J gene TRBJ2-5; 11 bases agree with TRBD2. Looked up from germline, CDR1 is SEHNR and CDR2 is FQNEAQ (reference sequence). The V gene end was trimmed by 2 bases and the J gene end by 6 bases; junction bases not matched to a gene: 8. This CDR3 has 16 residues.

The gene calls are TRBV9 and TRBJ2-7; TRBD1 aligns across 8 bases. The CDR3 is 14 residues long. Germline-derived CDR1 and CDR2 are SGDLS and YYNGEE. The V segment lost 4 bases and the J segment 3 bases; nucleotides outside the gene matches: 6. CDR3 in amino acids: CASSFGQGSYEQYF. The CDR3 DNA reads as TGTGCCAGCAGCTTCGGACAGGGAAGCTACGAGCAGTACTTC. Full variable domain (outside the CDR3, taken from reference TRBV9 and TRBJ2-7): DSGVTQTPKHLITATGQRVTLRCSPRSGDLSVYWYQQSLDQGLQFLIQYYNGEERAKGNILERFSAQQFPDLHSELNLSSLELGDSALYFCASSFGQGSYEQYFGPGTRLTVT.

V gene TRBV7-3 combines with J gene TRBJ2-7, with TRBD1 identical over 9 bases. The CDR3 loop spans 13 amino acids. The trim removed 4 bases at V and 5 bases at J, leaving 3 bases unmatched. Germline V gene lookup returns CDR1 SGHTA and CDR2 FQGTGA. In DNA form, the CDR3 reads TGTGCCAGCAGCTCGACAGGGGGTAACGAGCAGTACTTC. Translated, it gives CASSSTGGNEQYF.

The gene calls are TRBV15 and TRBJ1-5, with D perhaps TRBD1 (5 bases). Trimming cost V 5 bases and J 3 bases, with 11 bases left between them. Germline CDR1 is LNHNV and CDR2 is YYDKDF (reference sequence). The CDR3 contains 14 residues. This CDR3 is CATSYSDNNQPQHF. As DNA, the CDR3 is TGTGCCACCAGCTATTCGGACAACAATCAGCCCCAGCATTTT.

V and J are TRBV2 and TRBJ2-3; 11 nucleotides line up with TRBD1. Germline V lookup: CDR1 SNHLY, CDR2 FYNNEI. V was clipped by 5 bases and J by 3 bases; unmatched bases: 4. The CDR3 length is 15 residues. The CDR3 DNA reads as TGTGCCAGCAGTTCCCGGGACAGGGGGACAGATACGCAGTATTTT. This gives the protein CASSSRDRGTDTQYF.

V usage is TRBV6-5 and J usage is TRBJ2-7; D perhaps matches TRBD2 (5 bases). The CDR3 consists of 13 residues. V lost 0 bases, J lost 7 bases, and 10 bases lay in between. Germline CDR1 and CDR2: MNHEY and SVGAGI. CDR3 in amino acids: CASSYSTGWEQYF. In DNA, the CDR3 is TGTGCCAGCAGTTACTCGACGGGGTGGGAGCAGTACTTC.

The chain uses TRBV11-2 and TRBJ1-1, with TRBD1 as a possible D gene (5 bases). V was cut by 4 bases and J by 4 bases, with 13 bases left in between. The CDR3 has 14 amino acids. Germline V gene lookup returns CDR1 SGHAT and CDR2 FQNNGV. As DNA, the CDR3 is TGTGCCAGCAGCTCGAACGGGGGGAGCACTGAAGCTTTCTTT. Residues: CASSSNGGSTEAFF.

This clone was observed a handful of times. V usage is TRBV6-1 and J usage is TRBJ1-2; TRBD1 matches 10 bases. This CDR3 is 13 amino acids long. CDR1 and CDR2 (germline): MNHNS, SASEGT. J was trimmed by 7 bases and V by 3 bases; bases with no gene match: 2. DNA of the CDR3: TGTGCCAGCAGTGAGGGACAGGGGCTTGGCTACACCTTC. This translates into CASSEGQGLGYTF.

This clone is a singleton in its sample. J is TRBJ2-2 and V is TRBV11-2; D might be TRBD2 (6 bases). There are 13 residues in the CDR3. CDR1 and CDR2 (germline): SGHAT, FQNNGV. Trimming removed 7 bases from V and 4 bases from J, with 10 bases in between. DNA for the CDR3: TGTGCCAGCATCCTTAGCGGCACCGGGGAGCTGTTTTTT. Translated: CASILSGTGELFF.

This clone was counted a few times. The chain links TRBV5-1 to TRBJ2-4; TRBD2 might be the D (5 bases). Looked up from germline, CDR1 is SGHRS and CDR2 is YFSETQ. The CDR3 loop spans 14 amino acids. Trimming removed 0 bases at V and 8 bases at J, with 12 bases between. The CDR3 reads CASSLVTGRYIQYF. The CDR3 DNA follows: TGCGCCAGCAGCTTGGTGACTGGGAGATACATTCAGTACTTC. The whole variable domain, filled in from reference TRBV5-1 and TRBJ2-4, reads KAGVTQTPRYLIKTRGQQVTLSCSPISGHRSVSWYQQTPGQGLQFLFEYFSETQRNKGNFPGRFSGRQFSNSRSEMNVSTLELGDSALYLCASSLVTGRYIQYFGAGTRLSVL.

This chain connects TRBV5-1 to TRBJ2-3; 9 positions agree with TRBD1. Unmatched junction bases numbered 5, after V lost 3 bases and J lost 0 bases. Germline CDR1 is SGHRS and CDR2 is YFSETQ. This CDR3 is built from 16 residues. CDR3 in amino acids: CASSYRGRGSTDTQYF. The CDR3 DNA follows: TGCGCCAGCAGCTACAGGGGGCGCGGTAGCACAGATACGCAGTATTTT.

The chain uses TRBV7-8 and TRBJ1-3; 8 bases line up with TRBD1. The CDR3 contains 17 residues. Germline trimming cut 5 bases from V and 3 bases from J; bases unmatched to any gene: 12. The germline V gene has CDR1 SGHVS and CDR2 FQNEAQ. The CDR3 loop is CASSPFDRGGSGNTIYF. In nucleotides, the CDR3 is TGTGCCAGCAGCCCCTTCGACAGGGGTGGAAGTGGAAACACCATATATTTT.

This rearrangement joins TRBV7-8 to TRBJ1-2; 7 nucleotides agree with TRBD1. Germline assignment: CDR1 SGHVS and CDR2 FQNEAQ. This CDR3 contains 17 residues. The trim removed 1 base at V and 5 bases at J, leaving 13 bases unmatched. The CDR3 region has the DNA TGTGCCAGCAGCTTAGGGGTGACAGGGCGATTTAGGTATGGCTACACCTTC. Its translation is CASSLGVTGRFRYGYTF.

The CDR3 is CASSFAIAGAEAFF. The CDR3 nucleotides read TGTGCCAGCAGCTTCGCAATTGCGGGCGCTGAAGCTTTCTTT. This sequence joins TRBV5-5 and TRBJ1-1; the D is unclear. CDR1 SGHKS and CDR2 YYEKEE come from the germline V gene (reference sequence). CDR3 length equals 14 residues. V was trimmed by 2 bases and J by 6 bases, leaving 14 bases between them.

This sequence joins TRBV5-1 and TRBJ2-3; 7 bases are shared with TRBD1. With 4 bases clipped from V and 6 bases from J, the junction kept 8 bases outside the gene matches. Germline loops: CDR1 SGHRS, CDR2 YFSETQ. The CDR3 loop spans 14 amino acids. CDR3 region: CASSQGVGVDTQYF. CDR3 nucleotides: TGCGCCAGCAGCCAGGGGGTTGGCGTGGATACGCAGTATTTT. Supplemented by reference TRBV5-1 and TRBJ2-3, the full variable domain reads KAGVTQTPRYLIKTRGQQVTLSCSPISGHRSVSWYQQTPGQGLQFLFEYFSETQRNKGNFPGRFSGRQFSNSRSEMNVSTLELGDSALYLCASSQGVGVDTQYFGPGTRLTVL.

The chain recombines TRBV9 with TRBJ2-5; D is ambiguous. The J call is in doubt because the DNA end fits TRBJ2-7 better. The CDR3 totals 11 residues. CDR1 and CDR2 (germline): SGDLS, YYNGEE. The chain's CDR3 is CASSAYYEQYF. CDR3 nucleotide sequence: TGTGCCAGCAGCGCATACTACGAGCAGTACTTC.

This chain links TRBV19 with TRBJ1-4; no firm D call. V shed 4 bases and J shed 8 bases, with 17 bases lying between them. This CDR3 has 15 amino acids. Germline assignment: CDR1 LNHDA and CDR2 SQIVND (reference sequence). CDR3: CASSTGVTLNEKLFF. In DNA form, the CDR3 reads TGTGCCAGTAGTACGGGAGTAACCCTTAACGAAAAACTGTTTTTT.

The chain employs TRBV5-1 and TRBJ2-7, with a possible D match to TRBD1 (6 bases). Between the trimmed V and J ends, which lost 0 bases and 5 bases, there was a span of 12 bases. CDR1 is SGHRS and CDR2 is YFSETQ in the germline V gene. The CDR3 contains 14 residues. As DNA, the CDR3 is TGCGCCAGCAGCTTGGTGCTAGCAGGGGACGAGCAGTACTTC. Protein product: CASSLVLAGDEQYF.

This sequence joins TRBV9 and TRBJ1-3, with D tentatively TRBD1 (5 bases). Germline V gene data show CDR1 as SGDLS and CDR2 as YYNGEE. The CDR3 has 14 amino acids. Trimming shortened V by 3 bases and J by 3 bases, and 10 bases separated the two germline ends. CDR3 loop: CASSAGVGGNTIYF. In nucleotides, the CDR3 is TGTGCCAGCAGCGCGGGGGTCGGTGGAAACACCATATATTTT.

The chain joins TRBV6-5 to TRBJ2-5; TRBD2 is a possible D gene (6 bases). Between the trimmed V and J ends, which lost 2 bases and 11 bases, there was a span of 9 bases. This CDR3 contains 11 residues. Looked up from germline, CDR1 is MNHEY and CDR2 is SVGAGI. The CDR3 region is CASSYRREQYF. Here the CDR3 DNA reads TGTGCCAGCAGTTACCGACGGGAGCAGTACTTC.

There are a few counts of this clone. CDR3 residues: CASSQDVGPRYGYTF. In nucleotides, the CDR3 is TGTGCCAGCAGCCAAGATGTGGGGCCTAGATATGGCTACACCTTC. The chain combines TRBV14 with TRBJ1-2, with D perhaps TRBD1 (5 bases). Germline assignment: CDR1 SGHDN and CDR2 FVKESK. V was pared by 0 bases and J by 5 bases, with 13 bases between. CDR3 length: 15 amino acids.